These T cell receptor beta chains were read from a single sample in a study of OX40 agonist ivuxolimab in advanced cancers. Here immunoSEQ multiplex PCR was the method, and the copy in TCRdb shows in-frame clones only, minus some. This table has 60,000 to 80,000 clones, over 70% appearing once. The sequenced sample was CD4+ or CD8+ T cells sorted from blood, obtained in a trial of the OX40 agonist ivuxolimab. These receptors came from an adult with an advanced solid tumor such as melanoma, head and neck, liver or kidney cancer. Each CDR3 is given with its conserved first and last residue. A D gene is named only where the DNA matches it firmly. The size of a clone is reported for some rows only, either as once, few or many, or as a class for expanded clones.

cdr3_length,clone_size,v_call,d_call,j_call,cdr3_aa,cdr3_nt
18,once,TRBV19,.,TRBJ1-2,CASNRVGLRTPTSYGYTF,TGTGCCAGTAATCGGGTGGGACTGAGGACCCCCACTAGCTATGGCTACACCTTC
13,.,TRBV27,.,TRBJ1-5,CASSLSLYQPQHF,TGTGCCAGCAGTTTATCCTTGTATCAGCCCCAGCATTTT
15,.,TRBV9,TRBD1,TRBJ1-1,CASSARTGTYTEAFF,TGTGCCAGCAGCGCAAGGACAGGGACCTACACTGAAGCTTTCTTT
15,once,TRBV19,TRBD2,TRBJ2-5,CASSNGLAGQETQYF,TGTGCCAGTAGTAACGGTCTAGCGGGGCAAGAGACCCAGTACTTC
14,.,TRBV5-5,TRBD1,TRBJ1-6,CASSGDRGFSPLHF,TGTGCCAGCAGCGGGGACAGGGGGTTTTCACCCCTCCACTTT
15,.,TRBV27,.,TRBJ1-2,CASSLFGQASRGYTF,TGTGCCAGCAGTTTATTTGGGCAGGCTTCAAGGGGCTACACCTTC
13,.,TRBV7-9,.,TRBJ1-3,CASSLQRGDTIYF,TGTGCCAGCAGCTTACAGCGGGGGGACACCATATATTTT
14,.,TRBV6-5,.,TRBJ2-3,CASSYTDGGDTQYF,TGTGCCAGCAGTTACACCGACGGGGGAGATACGCAGTATTTT
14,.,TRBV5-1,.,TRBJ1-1,CASSPPGANTEAFF,TGCGCCAGCAGTCCCCCAGGGGCGAACACTGAAGCTTTCTTT
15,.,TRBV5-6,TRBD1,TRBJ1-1,CASSLPGTDRTEAFF,TGTGCCAGCAGCTTGCCCGGGACAGACCGCACTGAAGCTTTCTTT
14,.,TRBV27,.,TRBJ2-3,CASSLGPSSDTQYF,TGTGCCAGCAGTTTAGGTCCTAGTTCAGATACGCAGTATTTT
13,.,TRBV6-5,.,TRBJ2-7,CASSRAGAYEQYF,TGTGCCAGCAGTCGGGCAGGGGCCTACGAGCAGTACTTC
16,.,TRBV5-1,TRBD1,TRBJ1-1,CASSSNVGGYGTEAFF,TGCGCCAGCAGCTCGAATGTAGGGGGCTATGGCACTGAAGCTTTCTTT
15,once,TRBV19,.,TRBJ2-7,CASSIDSGRSYEQYF,TGTGCCAGTAGTATAGATTCTGGGCGCTCCTACGAGCAGTACTTC